This entry lists 25 T cell receptor beta chains sequenced from one sample in a study of cytomegalovirus exposure and HLA in healthy donors. PCR employed 60 Vbeta and 13 Jbeta primers. Produced via immunoSEQ multiplex PCR; TCRdb's table is partial and in-frame only. The data show over 150,000 clones, with 60% to 75% seen just once and about 3% held by the top ten. Sequencing was done on a sample of PBMCs. These receptors all stem from a man aged 18 to 30 in good health and CMV-seronegative.

The V gene is TRBV19, the J gene TRBJ1-3, with TRBD1 matching over 10 bases. Losses at the gene ends were 6 bases for V and 3 bases for J; bases not matched to a gene: 8. Germline CDR1 reads LNHDA; CDR2 reads SQIVND (reference sequence). CDR3 length: 16 amino acids. The CDR3 DNA reads TGTGCCAGTAGCGCCAGACAGGGGGCTTTTGGAAACACCATATATTTT. Translating it yields CASSARQGAFGNTIYF.

This clone was observed a single time. The chain uses TRBV18 and TRBJ1-5; D remains ambiguous. CDR3 size: 16 residues. Trimming took off 4 bases at V and 0 bases at J, with 13 bases between the two ends. Germline loops: CDR1 KGHSH, CDR2 LQKENI. The CDR3 here is CASSLPGVNSNQPQHF. The CDR3 bases are TGTGCCAGCTCACTCCCCGGGGTGAATAGCAATCAGCCCCAGCATTTT.

The chain has TRBV9 and TRBJ1-1, with 8 bases lining up with TRBD1. The CDR3 is 18 residues long. V shed 2 bases and J 4 bases; nucleotides not matched to a gene: 16. Germline V gives CDR1 SGDLS, CDR2 YYNGEE. As DNA, the CDR3 is TGTGCCAGCAGCGTTCGCAACAGGGGGAGGCTGGATGGCACTGAAGCTTTCTTT. This gives the protein CASSVRNRGRLDGTEAFF.

This clone was picked up a small number of times. This chain uses TRBV5-1 with TRBJ1-1; possible D gene TRBD1, 6 bases. From germline, CDR1 is SGHRS and CDR2 YFSETQ. The germline V and J ends were trimmed by 4 bases and 0 bases, with 10 bases remaining between them. There are 14 residues in the CDR3. The CDR3 here is CASSQQGMNTEAFF. CDR3 DNA: TGCGCCAGCAGCCAACAGGGTATGAACACTGAAGCTTTCTTT.

The V and J genes are TRBV19 and TRBJ1-1; 8 positions agree with TRBD1. V was clipped by 4 bases and J by 5 bases; unmatched bases: 15. Germline CDR1 is LNHDA and CDR2 is SQIVND (reference sequence). This CDR3 is built from 17 residues. The CDR3 spells CASSTRPSQGAWTEAFF. Here the CDR3 DNA reads TGTGCCAGTAGTACACGCCCCTCCCAGGGGGCTTGGACTGAAGCTTTCTTT.

This clone has a handful of counts. The chain employs TRBV7-3 and TRBJ1-2, with D unresolved. The CDR3 length is 12 residues. Germline loops: CDR1 SGHTA, CDR2 FQGTGA. Trimming took 4 bases from V and 5 from J, leaving 8 bases between them. This chain's CDR3 is CASSSSVYGYTF. CDR3 in DNA: TGTGCCAGCAGCTCCTCAGTGTATGGCTACACCTTC.

This rearrangement joins TRBV7-2 to TRBJ1-2; 8 positions agree with TRBD1. Germline loops: CDR1 SGHTA, CDR2 FQGNSA. Trimming at V came to 4 bases and at J to 2 bases, leaving 9 bases not matched to a gene. This CDR3 spans 16 amino acids. The CDR3, as DNA: TGTGCCAGCAGCTCCCGGGACAGGAGAAGGAACTATGGCTACACCTTC. Translating it yields CASSSRDRRRNYGYTF.

This clone was detected once. This rearrangement joins TRBV28 to TRBJ2-7; 10 nucleotides align to TRBD2. Trimming took 3 bases from V and 2 from J; bases not matched to a gene: 7. This CDR3 has 16 residues. The germline gives CDR1 MDHEN, CDR2 SYDVKM. The CDR3 is CASSFRKRGGTYEQYF. In nucleotides, the CDR3 is TGTGCCAGCAGTTTCCGGAAGCGGGGGGGCACCTACGAGCAGTACTTC.

This sequence joins TRBV19 and TRBJ1-1, with 12 bases that match TRBD1. This CDR3 comprises 16 residues. CDR1 is LNHDA and CDR2 is SQIVND in the germline V gene (reference sequence). With 5 bases clipped from V and 11 bases from J, the junction kept 15 bases outside the gene matches. CDR3 residues: CASSPGTGGAVVVAFF. CDR3 sequence (DNA): TGTGCCAGTAGTCCAGGGACAGGGGGCGCCGTGGTAGTCGCTTTCTTT.

The V gene is TRBV19, the J gene TRBJ2-6; 9 bases map to TRBD1. Germline V lookup: CDR1 LNHDA, CDR2 SQIVND (reference sequence). The CDR3 consists of 16 residues. V dropped 4 bases and J dropped 2; count of bases not matched to a gene: 3. The CDR3 bases are TGTGCCAGTAGTAAGGGGGACAGGGCTGGGGCCAACGTCCTGACTTTC. It encodes CASSKGDRAGANVLTF.

The chain has TRBV14 and TRBJ1-1; 7 nucleotides align to TRBD1. The CDR3 length is 16 residues. J was trimmed by 6 bases and V by 0 bases; bases with no gene match: 10. Germline CDR1 and CDR2: SGHDN and FVKESK. CDR3 DNA sequence: TGTGCCAGCAGCCAAGATTTGGGCAGGGGGTCGTCTGAAGCTTTCTTT. It translates to CASSQDLGRGSSEAFF.

This rearrangement joins TRBV29-1 to TRBJ2-1; TRBD1 matches 8 bases. Trimming took 1 base from V and 1 from J; bases not matched to a gene: 6. The CDR3 runs 16 residues. CDR1 and CDR2 (germline): SQVTM, ANQGSEA. CDR3: CSVEGGGTGSYNEQFF. Written as DNA, the CDR3 is TGCAGCGTTGAAGGTGGCGGGACAGGATCCTACAATGAGCAGTTCTTC.

CDR3 coding DNA: TGTGCCAGTGGACAGGGACAAAACATTCAGTACTTC. Its translation: CASGQGQNIQYF. The chain employs TRBV27 and TRBJ2-4, with 8 nucleotides matching TRBD1. Germline trimming cut 9 bases from V and 5 bases from J; bases unmatched to any gene: 3. The CDR3 is 12 amino acids. Germline assignment: CDR1 MNHEY and CDR2 SMNVEV (reference sequence).

The V gene is TRBV27, the J gene TRBJ2-6; D gene uncertain. This CDR3 is 14 amino acids long. The V gene lost 3 bases and the J gene lost 1 base, with 4 bases spanning the gap. From germline, CDR1 is MNHEY and CDR2 SMNVEV (reference sequence). The CDR3 nucleotides are TGTGCCAGCAGTTTCAGTTCTGGGGCCAACGTCCTGACTTTC. The encoded protein is CASSFSSGANVLTF.

Only a few counts were recorded for this clone. The chain recombines TRBV7-9 with TRBJ2-3; 10 bases line up with TRBD1. Losses at the gene ends were 5 bases for V and 3 bases for J; bases not matched to a gene: 5. The CDR3 loop spans 15 amino acids. Germline V lookup: CDR1 SEHNR, CDR2 FQNEAQ (reference sequence). CDR3 protein: CASSRQGARTDTQYF. CDR3 coding DNA: TGTGCCAGCAGCCGACAGGGGGCGCGGACAGATACGCAGTATTTT.

V is TRBV4-2 and J is TRBJ2-3; D possibly corresponds to TRBD2 (5 bases). Trimming shortened V by 4 bases and J by 0 bases, and 11 bases separated the two germline ends. The CDR3 spans 15 residues. From germline, CDR1 is LGHNA and CDR2 YNFKEQ. CDR3 bases: TGTGCCAGCAGCCCGGCGACGGGGAGCACAGATACGCAGTATTTT. Translated: CASSPATGSTDTQYF.

The chain uses TRBV2 and TRBJ1-1; tentatively, D is TRBD1 (6 bases). V dropped 4 bases and J dropped 3 bases, with 18 bases sitting between them. The V gene's germline CDR1 is SNHLY and CDR2 FYNNEI. The CDR3 has 16 residues. The CDR3 bases are TGTGCCAGCAGTGTTAGGTTAGGGGGGAGGGACACTGAAGCTTTCTTT. Protein sequence: CASSVRLGGRDTEAFF. The complete variable domain, with remaining parts taken from reference TRBV2 and TRBJ1-1, reads EPEVTQTPSHQVTQMGQEVILRCVPISNHLYFYWYRQILGQKVEFLVSFYNNEISEKSEIFDDQFSVERPDGSNFTLKIRSTKLEDSAMYFCASSVRLGGRDTEAFFGQGTRLTVV.

V and J are TRBV19 and TRBJ1-6; unclear D gene. The length of the CDR3 is 17 residues. Per germline, CDR1 LNHDA and CDR2 SQIVND (reference sequence). V was clipped by 7 bases and J by 0 bases, with 16 bases between them. CDR3 coding DNA: TGTGCCAGTACATCGCGGAGCCTCAGCTCCTATAATTCACCCCTCCACTTT. Amino acids: CASTSRSLSSYNSPLHF.

The rearrangement links TRBV5-1 to TRBJ1-6; D remains unclear. The CDR3 loop spans 16 amino acids. Between the trimmed V and J ends, which lost 2 bases and 3 bases, there was a span of 12 bases. The germline V gene encodes CDR1 SGHRS and CDR2 YFSETQ. CDR3 sequence: CASSLFGFFYNSPLHF. The CDR3 DNA is TGCGCCAGCAGCTTATTCGGGTTCTTCTATAATTCACCCCTCCACTTT. Full variable domain (rest looked up from reference TRBV5-1 and TRBJ1-6): KAGVTQTPRYLIKTRGQQVTLSCSPISGHRSVSWYQQTPGQGLQFLFEYFSETQRNKGNFPGRFSGRQFSNSRSEMNVSTLELGDSALYLCASSLFGFFYNSPLHFGNGTRLTVT.

This clone has more than one count but fewer than ten. The chain combines TRBV6-1 with TRBJ1-1; possible D gene TRBD1, 6 bases. The V gene lost 6 bases and the J gene lost 5 bases, with 7 bases spanning the gap. The CDR3 has 11 amino acids. The V gene's germline CDR1 is MNHNS and CDR2 SASEGT. In DNA form, the CDR3 reads TGTGCCAGCAGCAGGGGTACTGAAGCTTTCTTT. It specifies CASSRGTEAFF.

Of note for this clone: A junction end diverges from the germline sequence, so it may reflect a read error. The chain uses TRBV6-5 and TRBJ1-2; 8 bases fit TRBD1. CDR3 length: 12 residues. CDR1 is MNHEY and CDR2 is SVGAGI in the germline V gene. CDR3 in amino acids: CASSSGQGVRSF. CDR3 DNA: TGTGCCAGCAGTTCCGGACAGGGTGTTCGGTCCTTC.

The V and J genes are TRBV2 and TRBJ2-5, with D possibly TRBD1 on 5 matching bases. The germline V gene encodes CDR1 SNHLY and CDR2 FYNNEI. Trimming removed 2 bases at V and 2 bases at J, with 9 bases between. This CDR3 has 14 residues. The CDR3 nucleotides are TGTGCCAGCAGTGAATGGGGCAGACAAGAGACCCAGTACTTC. The encoded protein is CASSEWGRQETQYF.

Only a few counts were recorded for this clone. V and J are TRBV13 and TRBJ1-2, with 8 bases identical to TRBD1. Germline CDR1 reads PRHDT; CDR2 reads FYEKMQ (reference sequence). The junction had 16 bases not matched to a gene; V was cut back by 5 bases and J by 8 bases. The CDR3 is 16 residues long. CDR3 sequence: CASSPTGGAGGKGYTF. As DNA, the CDR3 is TGTGCCAGCAGCCCAACAGGGGGAGCAGGAGGAAAAGGCTACACCTTC. Using reference TRBV13 and TRBJ1-2 for the parts outside the CDR3, the full variable domain is AAGVIQSPRHLIKEKRETATLKCYPIPRHDTVYWYQQGPGQDPQFLISFYEKMQSDKGSIPDRFSAQQFSDYHSELNMSSLELGDSALYFCASSPTGGAGGKGYTFGSGTRLTVV.

V is TRBV7-2 and J is TRBJ2-7; TRBD2 might be the D (5 bases). V lost 1 base and J 0 bases, leaving 13 bases between the germline ends. This CDR3 region has 16 residues. Germline assignment: CDR1 SGHTA and CDR2 FQGNSA. As DNA, the CDR3 is TGTGCCAGCAGCTTAGAATCCGGGGTCCCCTCCTACGAGCAGTACTTC. It is translated as CASSLESGVPSYEQYF.

This chain links TRBV5-8 with TRBJ1-3; D is possibly TRBD1 (6 bases). This CDR3 spans 15 amino acids. V shed 0 bases and J shed 3 bases, with 10 bases lying between them. Germline V lookup: CDR1 SGHTS, CDR2 YDEGEE. This chain's CDR3 is CASSLGTGSGNTIYF. CDR3 coding DNA: TGTGCCAGCAGCTTGGGCACAGGGAGTGGAAACACCATATATTTT.